Following are 17 T cell receptor beta chains from one sample sequenced in a study of cytomegalovirus exposure and HLA in healthy donors. It was with 60 Vbeta and 13 Jbeta primers that the PCR ran. Profiling relied on immunoSEQ multiplex PCR, and the TCRdb table lists in-frame clones only, not all of them. The data show about 160,000 clones, with roughly 80% seen just once and around 0.37% held by the top ten. Specimen: PBMCs. The receptors come from a boy between 2 and 15 years old in good health and CMV-seronegative.

This clone was seen a single time. This chain uses TRBV5-4 with TRBJ1-5; 9 bases are shared with TRBD1. V lost 1 base to trimming and J lost 5 bases; unmatched junction nucleotides: 4. The CDR3 runs to 15 residues. Per the germline V gene, CDR1 is SGHNT and CDR2 is YYREEE (reference sequence). The CDR3 nucleotides read TGTGCCAGCAGCTTGATGGGACAGGGCGATCAGCCCCAGCATTTT. Translated: CASSLMGQGDQPQHF.

J is TRBJ2-3 and V is TRBV7-9; possibly TRBD1 for D (6 bases). Trimming took 4 bases from V and 1 from J, leaving 15 bases between them. The germline V gene encodes CDR1 SEHNR and CDR2 FQNEAQ (reference sequence). This CDR3 is 16 amino acids long. CDR3 nucleotides: TGTGCCAGCAGCTACCAAGGGAACAGGGGCACAGATACGCAGTATTTT. Translation gives CASSYQGNRGTDTQYF.

The V call is TRBV9, the J call TRBJ2-1; TRBD1 agrees at 9 bases. Germline CDR1 SGDLS, CDR2 YYNGEE. The ends lost 4 bases at V and 8 bases at J; junction bases unmatched: 7. CDR3 length equals 14 residues. The CDR3 loop reads CASSPITGGHEQFF. As DNA, the CDR3 is TGTGCCAGCAGCCCGATCACAGGGGGCCATGAGCAGTTCTTC. Supplemented by reference TRBV9 and TRBJ2-1, the full variable domain reads DSGVTQTPKHLITATGQRVTLRCSPRSGDLSVYWYQQSLDQGLQFLIQYYNGEERAKGNILERFSAQQFPDLHSELNLSSLELGDSALYFCASSPITGGHEQFFGPGTRLTVL.

The rearrangement joins TRBV10-3 to TRBJ1-2, with D tentatively TRBD1 (6 bases). Trimming took 6 bases from V and 5 from J, leaving 13 bases between them. The CDR3 is 13 amino acids. Germline assignment: CDR1 ENHRY and CDR2 SYGVKD. The CDR3 DNA follows: TGTGCCATCAGCAGGGGAGAGGAATATGGCTACACCTTC. Residues: CAISRGEEYGYTF.

This clone occurred once. This chain connects TRBV9 to TRBJ2-4, with TRBD2 matching over 14 bases. The CDR3 is 21 residues long. Germline V gene data show CDR1 as SGDLS and CDR2 as YYNGEE. Trimming at V came to 3 bases and at J to 1 base, leaving 15 bases not matched to a gene. CDR3: CASSEEDVGLAGEWAKNIQYF. CDR3 sequence (DNA): TGTGCCAGCAGCGAGGAGGATGTGGGACTAGCGGGAGAGTGGGCCAAAAACATTCAGTACTTC.

Here the CDR3 reads CASSHGTSGSLGGNEQFF. CDR3 nucleotides: TGTGCCAGCAGCCACGGGACTAGCGGGAGCTTGGGCGGCAATGAGCAGTTCTTC. The J gene is TRBJ2-1, the V gene TRBV9; 14 bases agree with TRBD2. The CDR3 covers 18 residues. The germline V gene has CDR1 SGDLS and CDR2 YYNGEE. After removal of 4 bases from V and 6 bases from J, the junction contained 12 bases not matched to a gene. Looking up the rest from reference TRBV9 and TRBJ2-1 gives the full variable domain: DSGVTQTPKHLITATGQRVTLRCSPRSGDLSVYWYQQSLDQGLQFLIQYYNGEERAKGNILERFSAQQFPDLHSELNLSSLELGDSALYFCASSHGTSGSLGGNEQFFGPGTRLTVL.

This rearrangement joins TRBV4-1 to TRBJ2-1; maybe TRBD2 (6 bases). Trimming took off 2 bases at V and 4 bases at J, with 21 bases between the two ends. The germline gives CDR1 MGHRA, CDR2 YSYEKL. The CDR3 totals 18 residues. The CDR3, as DNA: TGCGCCAGCAGCCAACGACTAGTCCCCCGGGTAAAATACAATGAGCAGTTCTTC. Its translation is CASSQRLVPRVKYNEQFF.

This clone has more than one count but fewer than ten. The chain joins TRBV19 to TRBJ1-5; D is uncertain. The CDR3 runs 15 residues. Germline loops: CDR1 LNHDA, CDR2 SQIVND (reference sequence). V dropped 0 bases and J dropped 0 bases, with 6 bases sitting between them. In nucleotides, the CDR3 is TGTGCCAGTAGTATAGAACTCGTTAGCAATCAGCCCCAGCATTTT. This codes for CASSIELVSNQPQHF.

The V gene is TRBV6-5, the J gene TRBJ1-1; D call uncertain. Germline V CDR1 and CDR2: MNHEY, SVGAGI. The CDR3 covers 14 residues. Trimming took off 5 bases at V and 4 bases at J, with 14 bases between the two ends. The CDR3 spells CASSPLAAGTEAFF. The CDR3 DNA is TGTGCCAGCAGTCCTTTAGCTGCGGGCACTGAAGCTTTCTTT.

The rearrangement joins TRBV5-3 to TRBJ2-1, with 11 bases fitting TRBD2. TRBV5-3 is assigned to the ORF class and has an uncertain function. After removal of 6 bases from V and 2 bases from J, the junction contained 16 bases not matched to a gene. The CDR3 consists of 19 residues. The CDR3 region has the DNA TGTGCCAGAATTAATCTGGCTAGCGGGAGGTCCCTACCCTACAATGAGCAGTTCTTC. Translated: CARINLASGRSLPYNEQFF.

This clone occurred once. This chain connects TRBV6-5 to TRBJ1-2; 8 bases line up with TRBD1. Trimming removed 8 bases from V and 8 bases from J; junction bases left unmatched: 10. This CDR3 comprises 13 residues. CDR1 and CDR2 from the germline V gene are MNHEY and SVGAGI. The CDR3, as DNA: TGTGCCAGCCTACAGGGGGGGCGAGGAGGCTACACCTTC. This translates into CASLQGGRGGYTF.

This chain links TRBV28 with TRBJ2-7, with TRBD2 matching 8 bases. Germline values: CDR1 MDHEN, CDR2 SYDVKM. The junction had 9 bases not matched to a gene; V was cut back by 6 bases and J by 2 bases. This CDR3 is 15 amino acids long. The CDR3 is CASRTHREGAYEQYF. CDR3 sequence (DNA): TGTGCCAGCAGAACCCATCGGGAGGGCGCCTACGAGCAGTACTTC.

The chain employs TRBV6-1 and TRBJ2-1, with 9 bases that match TRBD2. This CDR3 spans 13 amino acids. In germline, CDR1 is MNHNS, CDR2 SASEGT. The V and J ends lost 6 bases and 9 bases, in that order; junction bases with no gene match: 6. The CDR3 nucleotides read TGTGCCAGCAGCTTGGAGCGGGAGGTTGAGCAGTTCTTC. It specifies CASSLEREVEQFF.

The V gene is TRBV2, the J gene TRBJ2-3; D might be TRBD1 (6 bases). Germline-derived CDR1 and CDR2 are SNHLY and FYNNEI. Trimming shortened V by 6 bases and J by 0 bases, and 19 bases separated the two germline ends. CDR3 length equals 17 residues. The CDR3 nucleotides are TGTGCCAGCAGGAACCACAGGGTCCCCGCAAGCACAGATACGCAGTATTTT. Its protein product is CASRNHRVPASTDTQYF. Together with reference TRBV2 and TRBJ2-3, the CDR3 gives the full variable domain: EPEVTQTPSHQVTQMGQEVILRCVPISNHLYFYWYRQILGQKVEFLVSFYNNEISEKSEIFDDQFSVERPDGSNFTLKIRSTKLEDSAMYFCASRNHRVPASTDTQYFGPGTRLTVL.

V and J are TRBV4-1 and TRBJ2-5; TRBD2 aligns across 8 bases. TRBJ2-7 matches the DNA end more closely, so the J call is doubtful. Germline V gene sequence: CDR1 MGHRA, CDR2 YSYEKL. The CDR3 has 14 amino acids. Here the CDR3 reads CASSPGRGGYEQYF. The CDR3 nucleotides are TGCGCCAGCAGCCCAGGCCGGGGGGGCTACGAGCAGTACTTC.

This CDR3 reads CASSLGTQQEAFF. The CDR3 DNA sequence: TGTGCCAGCAGCTTAGGAACCCAACAAGAAGCTTTCTTT. The chain employs TRBV11-2 and TRBJ1-1; D is unresolved. Trimming cost V 1 base and J 8 bases, with 11 bases left between them. CDR3 size: 13 residues. CDR1 SGHAT and CDR2 FQNNGV come from the germline V gene.

The rearrangement joins TRBV2 to TRBJ1-1; D may be TRBD1 (5 bases). V gave up 7 bases and J gave up 5 bases, with 11 bases separating them. Germline V gives CDR1 SNHLY, CDR2 FYNNEI. The CDR3 covers 12 residues. CDR3 protein: CASISGGTEAFF. In DNA, the CDR3 is TGTGCCAGCATATCGGGGGGTACTGAAGCTTTCTTT.